The present TCR beta chain was sequenced within a study of OX40 agonist ivuxolimab in advanced cancers. Study observations and caveats: Among T cells, CD8+ cells averaged more expanded clones than CD4+ cells.

This CDR3 has 15 amino acids. Germline assignment: CDR1 LNHDA and CDR2 SQIVND (reference sequence). V shed 1 base and J 2 bases; nucleotides not matched to a gene: 0. Generated by immunoSEQ multiplex PCR, the TCRdb table keeps only in-frame clones and is missing some. This sample carries tens of thousands of clones, around 88% of them seen once, and the ten largest clones take 0.55% to 0.6%. Comment on this clone: The antigen is not known.

The TCR was taken from an adult with an advanced solid tumor such as melanoma, head and neck, liver or kidney cancer. The sequencing used CD4+ or CD8+ T cells sorted from blood, collected in a trial of the OX40 agonist ivuxolimab. The chain recombines TRBV19 with TRBJ2-1, with TRBD2 matching over 9 bases. The CDR3 is CASSIGGRAYNEQFF. In DNA form, the CDR3 reads TGTGCCAGTAGTATAGGCGGGAGGGCCTACAATGAGCAGTTCTTC.